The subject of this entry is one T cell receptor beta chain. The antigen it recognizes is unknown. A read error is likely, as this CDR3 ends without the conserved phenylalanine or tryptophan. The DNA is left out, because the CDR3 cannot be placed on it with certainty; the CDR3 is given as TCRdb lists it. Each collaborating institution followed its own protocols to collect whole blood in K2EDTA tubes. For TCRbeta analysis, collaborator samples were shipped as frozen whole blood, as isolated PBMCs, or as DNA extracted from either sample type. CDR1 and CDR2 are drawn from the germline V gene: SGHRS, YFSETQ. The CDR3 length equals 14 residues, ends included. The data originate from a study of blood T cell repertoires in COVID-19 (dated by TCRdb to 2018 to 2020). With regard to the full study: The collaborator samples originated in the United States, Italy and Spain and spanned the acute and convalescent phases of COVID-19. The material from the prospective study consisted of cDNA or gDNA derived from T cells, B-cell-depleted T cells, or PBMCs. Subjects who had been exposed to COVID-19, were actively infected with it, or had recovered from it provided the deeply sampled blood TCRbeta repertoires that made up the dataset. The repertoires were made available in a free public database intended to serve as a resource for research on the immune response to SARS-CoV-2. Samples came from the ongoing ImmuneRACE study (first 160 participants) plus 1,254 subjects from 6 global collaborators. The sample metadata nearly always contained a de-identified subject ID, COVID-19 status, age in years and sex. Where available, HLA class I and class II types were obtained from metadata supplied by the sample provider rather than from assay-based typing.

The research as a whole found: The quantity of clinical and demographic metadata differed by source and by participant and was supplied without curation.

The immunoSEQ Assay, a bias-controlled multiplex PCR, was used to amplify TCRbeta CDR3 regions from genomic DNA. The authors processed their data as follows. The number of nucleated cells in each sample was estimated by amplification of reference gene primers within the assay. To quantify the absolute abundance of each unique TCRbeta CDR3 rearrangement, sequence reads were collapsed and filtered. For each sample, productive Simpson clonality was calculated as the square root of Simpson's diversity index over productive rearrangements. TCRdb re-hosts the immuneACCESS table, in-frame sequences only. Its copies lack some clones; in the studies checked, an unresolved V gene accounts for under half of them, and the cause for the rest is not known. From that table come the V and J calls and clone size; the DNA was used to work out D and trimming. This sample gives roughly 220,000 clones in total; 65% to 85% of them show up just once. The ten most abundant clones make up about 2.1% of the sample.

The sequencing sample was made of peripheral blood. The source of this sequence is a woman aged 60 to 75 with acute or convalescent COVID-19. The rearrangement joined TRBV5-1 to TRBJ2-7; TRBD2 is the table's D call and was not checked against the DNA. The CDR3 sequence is CASSPAFAGVPYFL.